This TCR beta chain was identified in a study of T cells expressing NK-cell markers. About the study: Just one sequenced donor of eight was HCMV-seronegative, while seven were seropositive.

The authors generated TCR beta cDNA through 5'RACE template switching with UMIs. With the 5' RACE reads reprocessed, TCRdb shows one record per CDR3 protein and no DNA. This repertoire includes about 460,000 distinct CDR3 sequences. The CDR3 is 15 residues long. CDR1 and CDR2 from the germline V gene are KGHDR and SFDVKD. Study-level findings and limits: The CD3+CD56-NKG2C+ fraction of a handful of donors was likewise dominated by these clonotypes. It remained uncertain whether the expanded NKG2C+ T cell clones were specific for HCMV antigens.

Points on this clonotype: Its antigen is still unknown.

Sequenced input: blood T cells: a sorted CD56 or NKG2C T cell subset, CD4+ or CD8+ T cells, or bulk PBMC T cells (not recorded which). V usage is TRBV24-1 and J usage is TRBJ2-2; TCRdb outputs TRBD1, but without DNA this stays unchecked. The TCR sequence derives from a woman aged 50 to 60 in good health. The CDR3 sequence is CATGAATGGTGELFF.